This TCR beta chain was sequenced in a study of CD8 T cells in Susac syndrome (dated by TCRdb to between 2018 and 2021). General notes on the study: Among the sequenced Susac syndrome patients, roughly six had clinically active disease and 8 or 9 were in clinical remission. At blood withdrawal, Susac syndrome patients were either therapy-naive, taking corticosteroids (in some cases with IVIg as well), or taking IVIg alone. Repertoire sequencing was used to test whether CD8+ T cell activation and differentiation in Susac syndrome was antigen driven. Clonality of the CD8+ T cell repertoire was compared between eleven to twelve healthy donors, about 14 Susac syndrome patients and some 15 multiple sclerosis patients. Beyond this particular receptor, the publication reports: Looking at Susac-specific public clones, the researchers identified approximately 15 in the total CD8+ repertoire and roughly 5 in the CD8+ TEMRA repertoire. Clonal expansion was observed in Susac syndrome CD8+ repertoires, with the highest expansion in CD8+ TEMRA cells and greater expansion in clinically active than in remitting patients. The study acknowledged that relatively few individuals were included in the TCR sequencing and HLA analysis.

RNA was extracted with the RNeasy kit and roughly 0.45 to 1 ug was reverse transcribed using random hexamers. The immunoSEQ multiplex PCR assay, which covers 54 Vbeta and 13 Jbeta segments, was used to amplify TCR beta CDR3 regions. To correct PCR amplification bias, a synthetic template baseline was used for both primer optimization and computational correction. In the authors' own workflow: Reads were annotated to V, D and J genes according to IMGT and were analyzed with immunoSEQ Analyzer, with only productive sequences retained. Clonality was calculated as one minus the Shannon entropy normalized by log2 of the number of productive unique sequences. For each patient and control, public and private clones were evaluated among the 100 most prevalent clones. Susac-specific clones were defined as absent from healthy and MS cohorts, about 1,000 published viral clones and other ImmuneACCESS disease sequences. Clones were called with MiXCR by TCRdb after fastp trimmed the public reads at Q25, and only in-frame beta chains were retained. Duplicate CDR3 protein sequences are folded into a single record with the most common DNA and genes. The V and J calls and clone size are TCRdb's, not the authors'. The table for this sample lists some 110,000 distinct CDR3 sequences; 85% to 95% of them were counted only once. Less than 0.3% of the sample is held by the ten biggest clonotypes.

High-throughput TCR beta sequencing profiled peripheral blood CD8+ and CD4+ T cells from healthy donors, Susac syndrome patients and multiple sclerosis patients. Recently defined diagnostic criteria for definite or probable disease were met by the Susac syndrome patients. CD8+ TEMRA cells were enriched by FACS, while bulk CD8+ and CD4+ T cells were purified by magnetic negative isolation. Blood was collected in EDTA tubes and processed within 24 hours, with PBMCs isolated through density gradient centrifugation. PBMCs destined for TCR sequencing were cryopreserved in liquid nitrogen and later thawed in a 37 °C water bath. A purity of at least 90% was achieved for sorted or isolated CD4+, CD8+ and CD8+ TEMRA cells. On this clonotype itself: Its antigen has not been determined. No base quality information exists; no much larger clone differs at one position.

The sequencing sample was made of CD8+ T cells from PBMCs. The sequence came from a human donor with Susac syndrome.

This receptor carries the CDR3 CASSQDVRGQGTDTQYF. Here is the DNA: TGCGCCAGCAGCCAAGATGTGAGGGGACAGGGTACAGATACGCAGTATTTT. The chain couples TRBV4-3 to TRBJ2-3; the central 9 bases match TRBD1. Clipping removes 0 bases from V and 3 bases from J, with 7 as the unmatched junction base count. From cysteine to phenylalanine, the CDR3 is 17 amino acids long. The DNA shown is the 51-base CDR3, in frame from base 1. Looking up the germline V gene yields CDR1 LGHNA and CDR2 YSLEER.